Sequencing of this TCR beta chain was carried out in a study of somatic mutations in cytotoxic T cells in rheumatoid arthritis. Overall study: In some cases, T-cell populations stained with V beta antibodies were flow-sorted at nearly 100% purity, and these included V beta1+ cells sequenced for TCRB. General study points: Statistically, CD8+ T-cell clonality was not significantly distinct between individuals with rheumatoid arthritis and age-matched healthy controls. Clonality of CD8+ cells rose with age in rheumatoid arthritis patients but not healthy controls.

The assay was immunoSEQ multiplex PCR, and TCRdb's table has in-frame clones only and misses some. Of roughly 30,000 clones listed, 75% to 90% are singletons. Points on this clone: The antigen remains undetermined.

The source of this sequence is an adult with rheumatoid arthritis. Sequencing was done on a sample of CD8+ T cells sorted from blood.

The CDR3 bases are TGTGCCAGCAGTCTCAGGGAGTCTAATGAAAAACTGTTTTTT. Translated, it gives CASSLRESNEKLFF. The rearrangement uses TRBV27 and TRBJ1-4; possible D gene TRBD1, 5 bases. CDR1 is MNHEY and CDR2 is SMNVEV in the germline V gene (reference sequence). The CDR3 spans 14 residues. V lost 5 bases to trimming and J lost 3 bases, with 10 bases between them.